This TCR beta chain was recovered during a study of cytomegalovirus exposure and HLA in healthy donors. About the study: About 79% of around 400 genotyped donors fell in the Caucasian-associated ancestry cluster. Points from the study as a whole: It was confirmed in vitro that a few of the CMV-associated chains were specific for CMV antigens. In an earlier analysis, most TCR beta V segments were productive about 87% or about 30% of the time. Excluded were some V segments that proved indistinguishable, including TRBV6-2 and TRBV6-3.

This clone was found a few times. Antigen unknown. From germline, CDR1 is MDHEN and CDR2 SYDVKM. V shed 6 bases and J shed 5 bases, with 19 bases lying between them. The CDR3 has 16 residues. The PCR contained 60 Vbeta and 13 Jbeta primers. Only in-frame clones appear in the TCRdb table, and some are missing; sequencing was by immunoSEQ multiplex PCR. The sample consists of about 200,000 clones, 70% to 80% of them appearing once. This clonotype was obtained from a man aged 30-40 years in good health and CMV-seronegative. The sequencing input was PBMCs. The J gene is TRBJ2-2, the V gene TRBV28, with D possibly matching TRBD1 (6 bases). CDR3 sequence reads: CASRTIVQGGTGELFF. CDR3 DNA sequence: TGTGCCAGCAGAACCATTGTACAGGGTGGTACCGGGGAGCTGTTTTTT.